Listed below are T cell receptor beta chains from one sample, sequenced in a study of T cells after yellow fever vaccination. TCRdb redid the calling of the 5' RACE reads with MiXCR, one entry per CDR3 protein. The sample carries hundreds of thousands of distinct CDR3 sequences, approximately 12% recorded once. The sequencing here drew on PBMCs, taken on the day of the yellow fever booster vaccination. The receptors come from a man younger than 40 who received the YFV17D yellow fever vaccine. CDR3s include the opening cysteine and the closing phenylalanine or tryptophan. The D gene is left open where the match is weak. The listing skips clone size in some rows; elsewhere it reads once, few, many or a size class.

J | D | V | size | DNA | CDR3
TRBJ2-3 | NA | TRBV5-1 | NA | TGCGCCAGCAGCTCGACAGGGAGCGGGGATACGCAGTATTTT | CASSSTGSGDTQYF
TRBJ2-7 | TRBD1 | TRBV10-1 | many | TGCGCCAGCAGTCCGGGACAGGCGGGTTCGAAGTACTTC | CASSPGQAGSKYF
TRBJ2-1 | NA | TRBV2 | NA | TGTGCCAGCAGTGAAGCGCGTCTGCCCAATGAGCAGTTCTTC | CASSEARLPNEQFF
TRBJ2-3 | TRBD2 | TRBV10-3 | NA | TGTGCCATAAAGCCGGGACTAGCCACAGATACGCAGTATTTT | CAIKPGLATDTQYF
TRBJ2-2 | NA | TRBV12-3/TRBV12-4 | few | TGTGCCAGCAGGCGGGACACCGCGAACACCGGGGAGCTGTTTTTT | CASRRDTANTGELFF
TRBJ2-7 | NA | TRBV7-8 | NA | TGTGCCAGCAGCACAAGACAGGAGGTCCACGAGCAGTACTTC | CASSTRQEVHEQYF
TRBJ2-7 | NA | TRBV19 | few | TGTGCCAGTAGTCCCCGACTCGCGCAGGACGAGCAGTACTTC | CASSPRLAQDEQYF
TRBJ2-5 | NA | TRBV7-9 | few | TGTGCCAGCAGCCCTGGACCGGGACGAAGTATGGGAGAGACCCAGTACTTC | CASSPGPGRSMGETQYF
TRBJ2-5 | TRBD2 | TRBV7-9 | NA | TGTGCCAGCAGCTTTGGGACTGCCCCGGGAGGAGAGATCCAGTACTTC | CASSFGTAPGGEIQYF
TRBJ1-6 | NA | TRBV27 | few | TGTGCCAGCAGAAGACGGGGACATAATTCACCCCTCCACTTT | CASRRRGHNSPLHF
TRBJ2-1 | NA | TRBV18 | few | TGTGCCAGCTCACCACGTAGAAGCGATGAGCAGTTCTTC | CASSPRRSDEQFF
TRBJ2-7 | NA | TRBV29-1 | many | TGCAGCGTTGATGGTGGGAGCTCCTACGAGCAGTACTTC | CSVDGGSSYEQYF
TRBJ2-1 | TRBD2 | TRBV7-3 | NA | TGTGCCAGCAGCCGCTCGACTAGCGGGAGTCGTAATGAGCAGTTCTTC | CASSRSTSGSRNEQFF
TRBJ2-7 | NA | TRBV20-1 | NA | TGCAGTGCTAGAGATCTCCCACATTACGAGCAGTACTTC | CSARDLPHYEQYF
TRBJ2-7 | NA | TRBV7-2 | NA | TGTGCCAGCAGCTTACTCGGTGGCGGACGCTCCTACGAGCAGTACTTC | CASSLLGGGRSYEQYF
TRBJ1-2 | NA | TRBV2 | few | TGTGCCAGCATTGTTCAGGCGGGAGATGGCTTCTATGGCTACACCTTC | CASIVQAGDGFYGYTF
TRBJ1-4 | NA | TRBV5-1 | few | TGCGCCAGCAGCAAAACAGGGACTAATGAAAAACTGTTTTTT | CASSKTGTNEKLFF
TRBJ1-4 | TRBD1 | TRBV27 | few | TGTGCCAGCAGTTTACAACAGGGGGCCGGTGAAAAACTGTTTTTT | CASSLQQGAGEKLFF
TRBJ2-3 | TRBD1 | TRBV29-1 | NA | TGCAGCGTTGAGGGCCGGGACAGGGAAGATACGCAGTATTTT | CSVEGRDREDTQYF
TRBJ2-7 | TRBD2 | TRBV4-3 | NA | TGCGCCAGCAGCCAAGGATGGACTAGTGCATCCGAGCAGTACTTC | CASSQGWTSASEQYF
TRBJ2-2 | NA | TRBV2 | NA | TGTGCCAGCAAGGAGAGCGAGTACACCGGGGAGCTGTTTTTT | CASKESEYTGELFF
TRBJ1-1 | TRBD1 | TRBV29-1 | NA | TGCAGCGTTCCCAGGGGGACTGAAGCTTTCTTT | CSVPRGTEAFF
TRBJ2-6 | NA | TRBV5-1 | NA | TGCGCCAGCAGCTTGAACAGCGATTCCTCTGGGGCCAACGTCCTGACTTTC | CASSLNSDSSGANVLTF
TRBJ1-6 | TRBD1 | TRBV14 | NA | TGTGCCAGCAGCCAGGGACCGACAGGGGTGAAGATTTCACCCCTCCACTTT | CASSQGPTGVKISPLHF
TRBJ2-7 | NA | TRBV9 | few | TGTGCCAGCAGCGAAGAGGGGAGGTTCGACGAGCAGTACTTC | CASSEEGRFDEQYF
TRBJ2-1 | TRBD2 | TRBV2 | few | TGTGCCGGGGGACTAGCGGGAGTAACTGAGCAGTTCTTC | CAGGLAGVTEQFF